The clone carrying this T cell receptor beta chain came up many times. This specimen comes from a study of human T cells and chemical hapten exposure. TCRdb reprocessed the RACE reads with MiXCR, giving one entry per CDR3 protein. Counted here are approximately 84,000 distinct CDR3 sequences, around 10% occurring once; the ten biggest clones make up 1.6%. Time point specified: patch test 2, 6 weeks after DPC sensitization. Treatment meaning: therapeutic diphenylcyclopropenone sensitization with weekly scalp DPC. Patches went on only after blood had been drawn each time. CDR1 is ENHRY and CDR2 is SYGVKD in the germline V gene. The length of the CDR3 is 16 residues. The ends were cut back, 4 bases at V and 1 base at J, with 13 bases in the middle.

The chain joins TRBV10-3 to TRBJ2-2, with a weak D call TRBD1 (6 bases). This TCR came from a man aged 18 to 35 with alopecia areata. Some clones in this sample may be carry-over from other donors' samples. The material sequenced was whole blood, taken in connection with sensitization to the hapten diphenylcyclopropenone (DPC). The CDR3 DNA follows: TGTGCCATCAGTGCCACAGGGAATATGAACACCGGGGAGCTGTTTTTT. Its protein is CAISATGNMNTGELFF.